This entry lists 10 T cell receptor beta chains sequenced from one sample in a study of CD8 T cells in Susac syndrome. RNA, at about 0.45 to 1 ug, was reverse transcribed with random hexamers. TCRdb passed the immunoSEQ multiplex PCR reads through MiXCR, listing each CDR3 protein once. The table includes approximately 220,000 distinct CDR3 sequences, more than 85% detected once. The source material was CD8+ T cells from PBMCs. Source of these receptors: a human donor with multiple sclerosis.

The chain combines TRBV9 with TRBJ2-1; D remains ambiguous. This CDR3 has 11 amino acids. The germline CDR1 and CDR2 sequences are SGDLS and YYNGEE. V lost 1 base, J lost 5 bases, and 1 base lay in between. Written as DNA, the CDR3 is TGTGCCAGCAGCGTACACAATGAGCAGTTCTTC. Translating it yields CASSVHNEQFF.

J is TRBJ1-2 and V is TRBV6-1; TRBD1 is a possible D gene (5 bases). The ends were cut back, 8 bases at V and 1 base at J, with 11 bases in the middle. The CDR3 has 13 amino acids. Germline values: CDR1 MNHNS, CDR2 SASEGT. CDR3 amino acids: CASGGRSNYGYTF. CDR3 nucleotide sequence: TGTGCCAGCGGGGGGAGGAGTAACTATGGCTACACCTTC.

For the CDR3, the DNA is TGTGCCAGCACTCCCGTCGTCGGAAAGGGAAGTCGGTGGGAGGCAGATACGCAGTATTTT. It codes for CASTPVVGKGSRWEADTQYF. J is TRBJ2-3 and V is TRBV12-3 or TRBV12-4; tentatively, D is TRBD2 (6 bases). Trimming took off 7 bases at V and 4 bases at J, with 33 bases between the two ends. The CDR3 spans 20 residues.

V is TRBV7-9 and J is TRBJ2-1, with D possibly matching TRBD2 (5 bases). Germline CDR1 is SEHNR and CDR2 is FQNEAQ (reference sequence). V lost 8 bases and J 3 bases, leaving 11 bases between the germline ends. The CDR3 sequence is 13 residues long. The CDR3 spells CASDIRGYNEQFF. The CDR3, as DNA: TGTGCCAGCGATATTCGGGGCTACAATGAGCAGTTCTTC.

The V and J genes are TRBV2 and TRBJ1-3, with 12 bases lining up with TRBD1. The V gene end was trimmed by 5 bases and the J gene end by 3 bases; junction bases not matched to a gene: 2. Germline lookup yields CDR1 SNHLY and CDR2 FYNNEI. The CDR3 sequence is 15 residues long. The CDR3, as DNA: TGTGCCAGCAGTCGGGACAGGGGGCGTGGAAACACCATATATTTT. This sequence encodes CASSRDRGRGNTIYF.

This chain joins TRBV5-6 and TRBJ2-2, with 9 positions matching TRBD1. The CDR3 runs 14 residues. V lost 4 bases, J lost 5 bases, and 3 bases stayed unmatched. The germline V gene encodes CDR1 SGHDT and CDR2 YYEEEE. The CDR3 DNA is TGTGCCAGCAGCGAAGGGACAGGGACCGGGGAGCTGTTTTTT. It encodes CASSEGTGTGELFF.

The chain uses TRBV3-1 and TRBJ2-1, with 13 nucleotides matching TRBD2. J lost 5 bases, V lost 5 bases, and 3 bases had no gene match. CDR1 is LGHDT and CDR2 is YNNKEL in the germline V gene (reference sequence). This CDR3 has 15 residues. CDR3 DNA: TGTGCCAGCAGCTACGGGACTAGCGGGGACAATGAGCAGTTCTTC. Translation: CASSYGTSGDNEQFF.

The V call is TRBV10-3, the J call TRBJ2-7; D remains ambiguous. The V gene lost 8 bases and the J gene lost 1 base, with 9 bases spanning the gap. The germline V gene encodes CDR1 ENHRY and CDR2 SYGVKD. The CDR3 has 12 amino acids. CDR3 sequence reads: CAISDGSYEQYF. The CDR3 DNA sequence: TGTGCCATCTCGGACGGATCCTACGAGCAGTACTTC.

This chain connects TRBV5-6 to TRBJ1-1; TRBD1 agrees at 9 bases. Trimming took 4 bases from V and 5 from J; bases not matched to a gene: 12. Looked up from germline, CDR1 is SGHDT and CDR2 is YYEEEE. The CDR3 loop spans 16 amino acids. The CDR3 sequence is CASSHILTGGGTEAFF. CDR3 sequence (DNA): TGTGCCAGCAGCCATATCCTGACAGGGGGGGGTACTGAAGCTTTCTTT.

The rearrangement links TRBV29-1 to TRBJ2-1; D is unclear. Trimming shortened V by 6 bases and J by 2 bases, and 14 bases separated the two germline ends. From germline, CDR1 is SQVTM and CDR2 ANQGSEA. The CDR3 has 14 residues. CDR3 nucleotide sequence: TGCAGCGTAGATGGTACACGGACCTACAATGAGCAGTTCTTC. It translates to CSVDGTRTYNEQFF.